The sequence of this T cell receptor beta chain was determined in a study of cytomegalovirus exposure and HLA in healthy donors. Notes on the study in general: Later work showed greater clonal expansion in HLA-associated TCR beta chains than in equally common others. Researchers catalogued 160 or so TCR beta chains as cytomegalovirus-associated.

In germline, CDR1 is SGHRS, CDR2 YFSETQ. This CDR3 has 14 amino acids. V lost 10 bases to trimming and J lost 0 bases, with 16 bases between them. Use of 60 Vbeta and 13 Jbeta primers characterized the PCR. Data came from immunoSEQ multiplex PCR; TCRdb stores just in-frame clones and leaves some out. The sample consists of around 99,000 clones, around 72% of them appearing once. On this clone: Its antigen is currently unknown.

The sample was PBMCs. This sequence joins TRBV5-1 and TRBJ2-5, with a tentative D call TRBD1 (5 bases). The sequence was obtained from a woman in her forties in good health and CMV-seropositive. The CDR3 coding sequence is TGCGCCCCACGGTTAGGCAGGGACCAAGAGACCCAGTACTTC. As protein: CAPRLGRDQETQYF. The variable domain in full, with the rest retrieved from reference TRBV5-1 and TRBJ2-5, is KAGVTQTPRYLIKTRGQQVTLSCSPISGHRSVSWYQQTPGQGLQFLFEYFSETQRNKGNFPGRFSGRQFSNSRSEMNVSTLELGDSALYLCAPRLGRDQETQYFGPGTRLLVL.